This T cell receptor (beta chain) was documented in a study of regulatory T cells in long-lasting Graves disease. Looked up from germline, CDR1 is LNHNV and CDR2 is YYDKDF (reference sequence). There are 15 residues in the CDR3. Regarding the study as a whole: Patients with persistent disease shared over 2,500 public clonotypes, outpacing the roughly 970 shared by new patients.

The authors built TCR beta libraries using iRepertoire HTBI primers and Arm-PCR of CDR3 regions. TCRdb ran MiXCR on the multiplex PCR reads and lists one entry per CDR3 protein. The sample holds approximately 380,000 distinct CDR3 sequences, less than 25% seen once. Comment on this clonotype: The antigen is unknown. An end of the junction does not agree with germline; a read error may underlie this.

Time point denoted: persistent/refractory GD, antithyroid drugs over 5 years with positive TRAb. Making the TCR library involved RNA that had been extracted from PBMCs. The clonotype was recovered from a female donor with Graves disease. This specimen was peripheral blood mononuclear cells (PBMCs), taken when the disease was refractory, from a patient treated with antithyroid drugs. V usage is TRBV15 and J usage is TRBJ1-6; 11 bases line up with TRBD1. The DNA of the CDR3 is TGTGCCACCAGCACGGGACAGGGGGATAATCCACCCCTCCACTTT. Its protein is CATSTGQGDNPPLHF.